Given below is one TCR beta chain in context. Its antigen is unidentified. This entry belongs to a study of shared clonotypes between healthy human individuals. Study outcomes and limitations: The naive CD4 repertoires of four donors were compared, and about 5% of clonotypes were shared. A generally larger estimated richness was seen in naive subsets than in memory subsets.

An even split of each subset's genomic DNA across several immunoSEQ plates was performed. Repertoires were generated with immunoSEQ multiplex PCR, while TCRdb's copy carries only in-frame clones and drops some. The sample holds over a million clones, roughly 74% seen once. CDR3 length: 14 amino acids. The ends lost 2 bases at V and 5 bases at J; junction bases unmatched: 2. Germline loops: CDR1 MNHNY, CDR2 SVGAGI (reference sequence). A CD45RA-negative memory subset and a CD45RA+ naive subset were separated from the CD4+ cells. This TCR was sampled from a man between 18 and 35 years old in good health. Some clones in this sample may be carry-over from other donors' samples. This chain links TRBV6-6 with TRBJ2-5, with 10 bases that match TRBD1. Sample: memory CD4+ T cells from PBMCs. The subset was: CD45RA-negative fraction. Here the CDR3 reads CASSYLGQGETQYF. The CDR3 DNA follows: TGTGCCAGCAGTTACCTGGGACAGGGGGAGACCCAGTACTTC.